The TCR beta chain described here comes from a study of cytomegalovirus exposure and HLA in healthy donors. The CDR3 is made up of 16 amino acids. V lost 2 bases to trimming and J lost 4 bases, with 15 bases between them. CDR1 SGHDN and CDR2 FVKESK come from the germline V gene. The study ran its PCR with 60 Vbeta and 13 Jbeta primers. Sequencing was performed with immunoSEQ multiplex PCR; in TCRdb, only in-frame clones are kept and a portion is missing. The table records approximately 170,000 clones, about 84% of them present only once. The sequence came from a man in his fifties in good health and CMV-seropositive. The sequencing input was PBMCs. V is TRBV14 and J is TRBJ2-1; weak D call: TRBD1 (6 bases). In nucleotides, the CDR3 is TGTGCCAGCAGCCAATGGCTGAACAGGGCGTACAATGAGCAGTTCTTC. Translating gives CASSQWLNRAYNEQFF.